This T cell receptor (beta chain) is drawn from a study of blood T cell repertoires in COVID-19 (TCRdb year 2020). Study-level background: The collaborator samples originated in the United States, Italy and Spain and spanned the acute and convalescent phases of COVID-19. A freely available public database, intended as a resource for researchers studying the immune response to SARS-CoV-2, is where the repertoires were released. Subjects who had been exposed to COVID-19, were actively infected with it, or had recovered from it provided the deeply sampled blood TCRbeta repertoires that made up the dataset. Sample metadata almost always included a de-identified subject ID, COVID-19 status, age in years and sex. Where HLA class I and class II types were available, the types were taken from metadata supplied by the sample provider, not from assay-based typing. Samples were obtained from the ongoing ImmuneRACE study (first 160 participants) and from 950 to 1,500 subjects provided by 6 global collaborators. The material from the prospective study consisted of cDNA or gDNA derived from T cells, B-cell-depleted T cells, or PBMCs.

TCRbeta CDR3 regions were amplified from genomic DNA using the immunoSEQ Assay, a bias-controlled multiplex PCR. On the study's bioinformatics: Within the assay, amplification of reference gene primers was used to estimate how many nucleated cells each sample contained. To quantify the absolute abundance of each unique TCRbeta CDR3 rearrangement, sequence reads were collapsed and filtered. For each sample, productive Simpson clonality was calculated as the square root of Simpson's diversity index over productive rearrangements. TCRdb mirrors the immuneACCESS table, restricted to in-frame sequences. Some clones are absent from its copies; in checked studies, under half trace to an unresolved V gene, and the reason for the others is unknown. That table is the source of V, J and clone size, and D and trimming were worked out from the DNA. The sample records 160,000 or so clones, approximately 80% of which are singletons. In total, the top ten clones hold 10% to 15% of the sample.

Another Seattle source contributed samples from volunteer blood donors who had recovered from COVID-19. Whole blood was collected in K2EDTA tubes by collaborating institutions according to the institutions' own protocols. For TCRbeta analysis, collaborators shipped samples in one of three forms: frozen whole blood, isolated PBMCs, or DNA extracted from either of those sample types. This clone was picked up a small number of times. The target of this receptor is not known. Base quality data are lacking; no much larger clone is found one base away. Germline trimming: 5 bases from V, 3 bases from J; junction bases outside gene matches: 8. The CDR3 runs 15 amino acids, cysteine and phenylalanine included. Of all the DNA, just the CDR3 is kept, 45 bases in frame from base 1. CDR1 and CDR2, looked up from the germline V gene (reference sequence), are SGHNT and YYREEE. The investigation overall reported the following: How much clinical and demographic metadata was included differed by source and by participant, and the metadata was provided uncurated.

Sequenced material: peripheral blood. This TCR derives from a man aged 70-80 years who had recovered from COVID-19. The sequence links TRBV5-4 to TRBJ2-7, with 10 bases aligning to TRBD2. The nucleotide sequence is TGTGCCAGCAGGCCGCCCTCTAGCGGGAGCTACGAGCAGTACTTC. It specifies CASRPPSSGSYEQYF.